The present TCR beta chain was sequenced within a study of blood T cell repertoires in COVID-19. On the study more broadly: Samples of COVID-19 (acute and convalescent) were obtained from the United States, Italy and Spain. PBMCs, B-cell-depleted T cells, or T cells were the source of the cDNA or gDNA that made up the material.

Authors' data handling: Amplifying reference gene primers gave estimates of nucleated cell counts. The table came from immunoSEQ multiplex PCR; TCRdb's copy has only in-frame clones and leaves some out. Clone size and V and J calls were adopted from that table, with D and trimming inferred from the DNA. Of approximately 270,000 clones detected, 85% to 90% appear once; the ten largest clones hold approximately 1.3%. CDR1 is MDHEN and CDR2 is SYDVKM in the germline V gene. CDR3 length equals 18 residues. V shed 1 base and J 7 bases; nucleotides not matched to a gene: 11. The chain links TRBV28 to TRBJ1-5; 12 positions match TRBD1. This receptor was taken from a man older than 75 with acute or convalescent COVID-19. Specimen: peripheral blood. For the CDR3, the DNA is TGTGCCAGCAGTTTATTCCCGGGACAGGGGGCGTATGGGCAGCCCCAGCATTTT. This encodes CASSLFPGQGAYGQPQHF.